These 24 T cell receptor beta chains share one sample of origin, sequenced in a study of monozygotic twins with inflammatory bowel disease (dated by TCRdb to the late 2010s). Library construction relied on 5' RACE. The run used an Illumina HiSeq 2500. The reads were reprocessed in TCRdb, with one entry per CDR3 protein sequence and no accompanying DNA. The sample table includes some 210,000 distinct CDR3 sequences. The top ten clonotypes cover around 1.5% of the sample. Material: blood. The receptors shown here come from a human donor with ulcerative colitis or Crohn's disease, or a healthy co-twin of an affected twin (not recorded which).

This sequence joins TRBV7-9 and TRBJ1-1; TCRdb proposes TRBD1, but this gene call is untestable without DNA. Germline CDR1 is SEHNR and CDR2 is FQNEAQ (reference sequence). The CDR3 consists of 14 residues. The CDR3 region is CASSSGAGRAEAFF.

This chain uses TRBV5-1 with TRBJ2-6. Germline CDR1 is SGHRS and CDR2 is YFSETQ. The CDR3 contains 14 residues. The CDR3 loop reads CASSLDPGANVLTF.

The V call is TRBV28, the J call TRBJ1-5. The germline gives CDR1 MDHEN, CDR2 SYDVKM. The CDR3 spans 14 residues. The CDR3 loop is CASSFRGSNQPQHF.

The chain links TRBV7-9 to TRBJ2-3; TCRdb's assignment of TRBD1 cannot be checked, as there is no DNA. Looked up from germline, CDR1 is SEHNR and CDR2 is FQNEAQ (reference sequence). This CDR3 region has 17 residues. CDR3: CASSEVLQGVLRDTQYF.

The gene calls are TRBV5-1 and TRBJ1-2. This CDR3 has 14 residues. CDR1 is SGHRS, CDR2 YFSETQ, per germline. The CDR3: CASSFDGSNYGYTF.

V is TRBV21-1 and J is TRBJ2-1; TCRdb's D gene call, TRBD1, goes unchecked for lack of DNA. TRBV21-1 is noted as a pseudogene. The CDR3 consists of 16 residues. CDR3 in amino acids: CASSTTIGRSYNEQFF.

The chain joins TRBV20-1 to TRBJ2-2. Germline V gene data show CDR1 as DFQATT and CDR2 as SNEGSKA (reference sequence). The CDR3 sequence is 15 residues long. The CDR3 protein is CSAAPGGTKAGELFF.

The J gene is TRBJ2-1, the V gene TRBV5-1. This CDR3 has 12 residues. Looked up from germline, CDR1 is SGHRS and CDR2 is YFSETQ. CDR3 residues: CASSFTQAEQFF. The full variable domain, rest sourced from reference TRBV5-1 and TRBJ2-1, is KAGVTQTPRYLIKTRGQQVTLSCSPISGHRSVSWYQQTPGQGLQFLFEYFSETQRNKGNFPGRFSGRQFSNSRSEMNVSTLELGDSALYLCASSFTQAEQFFGPGTRLTVL.

The chain carries TRBV5-4 and TRBJ2-3; TCRdb selects TRBD1, and the lack of DNA leaves this call unchecked. CDR1 is SGHNT, CDR2 YYREEE, per germline (reference sequence). The CDR3 is made up of 13 amino acids. The CDR3 spells CASSFMGPDTQYF.

V gene TRBV15 combines with J gene TRBJ1-1. CDR3 size: 11 residues. The V gene's germline CDR1 is LNHNV and CDR2 YYDKDF (reference sequence). CDR3 sequence reads: CATRRDYEAFF.

CDR3 sequence reads: CSVGTTLRDIQYF. The chain recombines TRBV29-1 with TRBJ2-4; the D gene TCRdb calls, TRBD2, cannot be checked with no DNA. The CDR3 has 13 residues. Germline CDR1 is SQVTM and CDR2 is ANQGSEA.

The V call is TRBV5-1, the J call TRBJ1-1. Per germline, CDR1 SGHRS and CDR2 YFSETQ. This CDR3 has 13 residues. The CDR3 protein is CASSLGMADEAFF. Full variable domain (rest looked up from reference TRBV5-1 and TRBJ1-1): KAGVTQTPRYLIKTRGQQVTLSCSPISGHRSVSWYQQTPGQGLQFLFEYFSETQRNKGNFPGRFSGRQFSNSRSEMNVSTLELGDSALYLCASSLGMADEAFFGQGTRLTVV.

The V call is TRBV7-9, the J call TRBJ2-3; TCRdb names TRBD2, which stays unverified in the absence of DNA. CDR3 size: 17 residues. The V gene's germline CDR1 is SEHNR and CDR2 FQNEAQ (reference sequence). The chain's CDR3 is CASSQTHRGPRPDTQYF.

The V call is TRBV5-1, the J call TRBJ2-3; TCRdb selects TRBD1, and the lack of DNA leaves this call unchecked. The germline V gene has CDR1 SGHRS and CDR2 YFSETQ. CDR3 size: 14 residues. CDR3: CASSSPRTGDTQYF.

This chain links TRBV20-1 with TRBJ1-1; TCRdb's assignment of TRBD1 cannot be checked, as there is no DNA. Germline V gene data show CDR1 as DFQATT and CDR2 as SNEGSKA (reference sequence). The CDR3 has 13 amino acids. The CDR3 sequence is CSAPGQGDTEAFF.

The chain recombines TRBV5-5 with TRBJ1-3; the TRBD1 assignment by TCRdb is unverifiable without DNA. The CDR3 spans 16 residues. Germline CDR1 reads SGHKS; CDR2 reads YYEKEE (reference sequence). CDR3 amino acids: CASSLIQGVFGNTIYF.

This rearrangement joins TRBV25-1 to TRBJ2-5; the D call of TRBD1 rests on TCRdb alone, since no DNA is present to check it. Looked up from germline, CDR1 is MGHDK and CDR2 is SYGVNS. CDR3 length: 14 residues. The CDR3 loop reads CASSEFKGTETQYF. The full variable domain, completed using reference TRBV25-1 and TRBJ2-5, is EADIYQTPRYLVIGTGKKITLECSQTMGHDKMYWYQQDPGMELHLIHYSYGVNSTEKGDLSSESTVSRIRTEHFPLTLESARPSHTSQYLCASSEFKGTETQYFGPGTRLLVL.

The chain joins TRBV7-9 to TRBJ2-1. The CDR3 runs 14 residues. CDR1 and CDR2 (germline): SEHNR, FQNEAQ (reference sequence). The CDR3 loop reads CASRTGTPNNEQFF.

The rearrangement joins TRBV20-1 to TRBJ1-6; TCRdb's D call, TRBD1, is unchecked because there is no DNA. This CDR3 has 14 amino acids. Germline CDR1 reads DFQATT; CDR2 reads SNEGSKA (reference sequence). The CDR3 spells CSAGPRSYNSPLHF.

The chain joins TRBV5-6 to TRBJ1-2. Germline CDR1 and CDR2: SGHDT and YYEEEE. The CDR3 extends over 14 amino acids. CDR3: CASSLGAVAYGYTF.

This chain links TRBV3-1 with TRBJ1-2; absent DNA, TCRdb's TRBD1 call cannot be checked. The CDR3 spans 15 residues. The V gene's germline CDR1 is LGHDT and CDR2 YNNKEL (reference sequence). CDR3 in amino acids: CASSHGAGQAYGYTF.

The J gene is TRBJ2-5, the V gene TRBV20-1; lacking DNA, the TRBD1 call made by TCRdb goes unchecked. CDR1 is DFQATT, CDR2 SNEGSKA, per germline (reference sequence). The CDR3 extends over 13 amino acids. CDR3 sequence reads: CSAGDRAQETQYF.

The gene calls are TRBV20-1 and TRBJ1-1; TCRdb lists TRBD1, though no DNA is available to test this call. This CDR3 has 15 residues. The germline gives CDR1 DFQATT, CDR2 SNEGSKA (reference sequence). CDR3 amino acids: CSARLASGANTEAFF.

The chain couples TRBV5-1 to TRBJ1-2. From germline, CDR1 is SGHRS and CDR2 YFSETQ. The length of the CDR3 is 15 residues. CDR3 sequence: CASSLEGPSYYGYTF.